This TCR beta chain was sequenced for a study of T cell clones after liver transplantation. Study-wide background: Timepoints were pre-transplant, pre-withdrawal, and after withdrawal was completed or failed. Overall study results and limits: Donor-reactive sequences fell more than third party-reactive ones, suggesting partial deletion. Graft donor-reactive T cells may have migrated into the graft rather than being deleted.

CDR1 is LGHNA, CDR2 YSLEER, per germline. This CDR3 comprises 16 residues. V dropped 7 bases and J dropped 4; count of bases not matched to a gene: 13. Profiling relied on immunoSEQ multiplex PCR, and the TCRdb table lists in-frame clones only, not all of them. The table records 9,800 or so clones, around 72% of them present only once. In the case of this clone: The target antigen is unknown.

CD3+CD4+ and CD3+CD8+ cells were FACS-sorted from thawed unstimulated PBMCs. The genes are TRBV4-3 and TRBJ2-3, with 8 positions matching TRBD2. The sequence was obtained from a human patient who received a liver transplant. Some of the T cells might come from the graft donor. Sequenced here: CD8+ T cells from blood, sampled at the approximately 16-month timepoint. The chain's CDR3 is CASNYGTSNMADTQYF. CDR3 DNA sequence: TGCGCCAGCAACTACGGGACTAGTAATATGGCAGATACGCAGTATTTT.